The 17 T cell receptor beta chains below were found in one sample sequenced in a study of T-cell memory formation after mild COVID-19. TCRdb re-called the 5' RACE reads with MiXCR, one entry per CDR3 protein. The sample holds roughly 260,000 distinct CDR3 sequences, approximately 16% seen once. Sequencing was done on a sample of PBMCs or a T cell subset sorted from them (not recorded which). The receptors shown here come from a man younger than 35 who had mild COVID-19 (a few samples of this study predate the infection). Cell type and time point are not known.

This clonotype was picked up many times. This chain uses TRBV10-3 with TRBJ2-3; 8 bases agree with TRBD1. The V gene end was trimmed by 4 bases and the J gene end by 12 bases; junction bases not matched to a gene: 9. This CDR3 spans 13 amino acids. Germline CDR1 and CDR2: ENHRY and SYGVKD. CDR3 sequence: CAISGSDRGTQYF. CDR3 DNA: TGTGCCATCAGTGGGAGCGACAGGGGAACTCAGTATTTT.

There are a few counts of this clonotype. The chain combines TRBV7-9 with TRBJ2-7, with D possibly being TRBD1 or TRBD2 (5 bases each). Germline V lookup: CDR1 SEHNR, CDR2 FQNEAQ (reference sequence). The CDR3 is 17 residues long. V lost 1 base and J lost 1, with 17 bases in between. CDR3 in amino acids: CASSLGTAGSRSYEQYF. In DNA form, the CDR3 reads TGTGCCAGCAGCTTAGGAACGGCAGGGAGTAGGTCCTACGAGCAGTACTTC.

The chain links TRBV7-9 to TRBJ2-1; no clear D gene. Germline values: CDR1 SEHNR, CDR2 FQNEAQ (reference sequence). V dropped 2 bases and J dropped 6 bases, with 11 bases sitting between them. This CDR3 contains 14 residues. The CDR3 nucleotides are TGTGCCAGCAGCTTAATCCTAGGCAGCAATGAGCAGTTCTTC. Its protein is CASSLILGSNEQFF.

CDR3 DNA: TGTGCCAGCAGTGAAGGGAACACTGAAGCTTTCTTT. This codes for CASSEGNTEAFF. The chain couples TRBV2 to TRBJ1-1; no firm D call. The CDR3 extends over 12 amino acids. The V gene's germline CDR1 is SNHLY and CDR2 FYNNEI. V dropped 1 base and J dropped 1 base, with 1 base sitting between them.

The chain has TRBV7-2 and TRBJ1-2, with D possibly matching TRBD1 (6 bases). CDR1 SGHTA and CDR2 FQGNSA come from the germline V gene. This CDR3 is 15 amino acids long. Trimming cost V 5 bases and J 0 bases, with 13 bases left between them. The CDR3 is CASSRTVPTNYGYTF. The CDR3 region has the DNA TGTGCCAGCAGCCGGACAGTACCGACTAACTATGGCTACACCTTC.

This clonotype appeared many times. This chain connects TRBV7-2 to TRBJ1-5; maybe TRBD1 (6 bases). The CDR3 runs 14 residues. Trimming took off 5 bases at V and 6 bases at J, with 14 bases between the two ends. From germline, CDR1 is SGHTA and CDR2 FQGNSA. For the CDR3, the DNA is TGTGCCAGCAGCATGGGGGGGGGCTTTCAGCCCCAGCATTTT. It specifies CASSMGGGFQPQHF.

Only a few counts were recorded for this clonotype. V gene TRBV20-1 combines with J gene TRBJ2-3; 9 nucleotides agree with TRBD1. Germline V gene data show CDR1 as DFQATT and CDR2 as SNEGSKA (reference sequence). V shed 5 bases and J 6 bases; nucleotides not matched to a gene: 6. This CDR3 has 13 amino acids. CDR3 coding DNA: TGCAGTGCTCCCCGGACAGGGGTTGATACGCAGTATTTT. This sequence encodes CSAPRTGVDTQYF.

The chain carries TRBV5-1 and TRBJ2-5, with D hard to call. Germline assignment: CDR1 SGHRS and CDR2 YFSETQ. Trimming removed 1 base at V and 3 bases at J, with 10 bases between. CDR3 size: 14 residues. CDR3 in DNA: TGCGCCAGCAGCTTGATTTCTCATGAAGAGACCCAGTACTTC. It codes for CASSLISHEETQYF.

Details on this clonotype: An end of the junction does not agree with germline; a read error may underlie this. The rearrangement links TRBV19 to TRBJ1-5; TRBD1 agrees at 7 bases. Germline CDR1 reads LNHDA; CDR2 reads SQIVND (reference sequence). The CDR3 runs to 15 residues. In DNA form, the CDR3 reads TGTGCCAGTAGGCCGACAGGGCCCGGCAAGCAGCCCCAGCATTTT. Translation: CASRPTGPGKQPQHF.

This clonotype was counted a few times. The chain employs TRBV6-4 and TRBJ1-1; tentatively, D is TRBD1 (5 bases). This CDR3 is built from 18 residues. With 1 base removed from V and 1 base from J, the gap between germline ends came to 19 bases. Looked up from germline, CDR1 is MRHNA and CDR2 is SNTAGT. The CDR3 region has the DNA TGTGCCAGCAGTGACTGGGACGTGAGGTCCTTCCGGAACACTGAAGCTTTCTTT. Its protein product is CASSDWDVRSFRNTEAFF.

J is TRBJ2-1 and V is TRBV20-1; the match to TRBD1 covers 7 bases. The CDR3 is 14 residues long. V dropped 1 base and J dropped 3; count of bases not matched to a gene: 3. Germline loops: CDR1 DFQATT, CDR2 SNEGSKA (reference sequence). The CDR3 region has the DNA TGCAGTGCTAGAGCCGGGACAGACTACAATGAGCAGTTCTTC. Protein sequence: CSARAGTDYNEQFF.

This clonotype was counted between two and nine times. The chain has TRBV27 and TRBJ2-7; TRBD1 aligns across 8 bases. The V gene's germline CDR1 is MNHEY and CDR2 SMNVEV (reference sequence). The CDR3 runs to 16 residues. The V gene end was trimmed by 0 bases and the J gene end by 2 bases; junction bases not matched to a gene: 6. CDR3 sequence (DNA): TGTGCCAGCAGTTTATCTTTTATACAGGGGGCCTACGAGCAGTACTTC. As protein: CASSLSFIQGAYEQYF.

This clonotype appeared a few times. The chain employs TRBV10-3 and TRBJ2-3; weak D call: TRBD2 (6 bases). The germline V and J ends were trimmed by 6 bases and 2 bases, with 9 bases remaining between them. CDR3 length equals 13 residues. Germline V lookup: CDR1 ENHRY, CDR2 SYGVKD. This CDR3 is CAIRGGSTDTQYF. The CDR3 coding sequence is TGTGCCATCAGGGGGGGTTCCACAGATACGCAGTATTTT.

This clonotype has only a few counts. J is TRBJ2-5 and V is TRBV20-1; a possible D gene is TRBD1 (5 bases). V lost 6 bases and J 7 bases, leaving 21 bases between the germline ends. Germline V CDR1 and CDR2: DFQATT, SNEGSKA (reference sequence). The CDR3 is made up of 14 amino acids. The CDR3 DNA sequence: TGCAGTGCCCCCTCCTGGGGCCGGTCGGGGACCCAGTACTTC. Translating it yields CSAPSWGRSGTQYF.

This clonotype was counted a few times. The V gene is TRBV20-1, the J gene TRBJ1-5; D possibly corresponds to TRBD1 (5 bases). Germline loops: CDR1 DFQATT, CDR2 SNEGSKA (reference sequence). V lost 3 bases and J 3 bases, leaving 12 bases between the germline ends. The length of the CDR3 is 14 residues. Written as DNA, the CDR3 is TGCAGTGCTAGGGAGGGGCACGTCAATCAGCCCCAGCATTTT. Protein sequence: CSAREGHVNQPQHF.

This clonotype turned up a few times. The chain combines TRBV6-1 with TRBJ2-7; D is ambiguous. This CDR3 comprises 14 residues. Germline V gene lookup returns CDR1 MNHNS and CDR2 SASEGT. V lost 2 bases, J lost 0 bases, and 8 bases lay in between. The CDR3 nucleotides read TGTGCCAGCAGTGAAAGGGCGGTCTCCTACGAGCAGTACGTC. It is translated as CASSERAVSYEQYV.

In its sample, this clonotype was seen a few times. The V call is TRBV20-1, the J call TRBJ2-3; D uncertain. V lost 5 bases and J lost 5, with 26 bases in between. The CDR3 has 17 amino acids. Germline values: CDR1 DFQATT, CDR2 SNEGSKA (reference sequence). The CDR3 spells CSAHTFSWISDKDTQYF. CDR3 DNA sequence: TGCAGTGCTCATACCTTCTCTTGGATCTCAGACAAAGATACGCAGTATTTT.